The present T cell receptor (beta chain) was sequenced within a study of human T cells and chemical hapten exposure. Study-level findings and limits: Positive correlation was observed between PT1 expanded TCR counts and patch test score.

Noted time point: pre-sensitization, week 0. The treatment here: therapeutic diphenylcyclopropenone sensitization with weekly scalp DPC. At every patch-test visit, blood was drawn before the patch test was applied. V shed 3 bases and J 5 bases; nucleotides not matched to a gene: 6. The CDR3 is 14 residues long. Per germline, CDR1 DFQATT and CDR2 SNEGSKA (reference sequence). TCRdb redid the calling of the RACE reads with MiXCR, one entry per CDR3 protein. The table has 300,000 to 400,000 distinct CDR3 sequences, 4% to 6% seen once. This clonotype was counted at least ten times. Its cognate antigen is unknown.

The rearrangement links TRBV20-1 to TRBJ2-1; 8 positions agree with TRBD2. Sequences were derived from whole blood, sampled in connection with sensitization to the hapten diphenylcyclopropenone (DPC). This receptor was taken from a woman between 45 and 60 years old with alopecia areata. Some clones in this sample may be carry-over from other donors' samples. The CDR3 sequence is CSARLLAGHNEQFF. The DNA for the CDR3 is TGCAGTGCTAGGTTGCTAGCGGGTCACAATGAGCAGTTCTTC.